Listed here are 13 T cell receptor beta chains from one sample, sequenced in a study of blood T cell repertoires in COVID-19. Some clones are missing from TCRdb's copy, which holds only in-frame ones; the method was immunoSEQ multiplex PCR. The table records 150,000 to 200,000 clones, about 88% of them present only once. Sequencing input: peripheral blood. Receptors were obtained from a human donor in a cohort sampled during active COVID-19.

This chain joins TRBV7-8 and TRBJ1-5; a weak D match, TRBD1 (5 bases). The germline V gene encodes CDR1 SGHVS and CDR2 FQNEAQ. The CDR3 contains 16 residues. V was clipped by 1 base and J by 0 bases, with 10 bases between them. CDR3 protein: CASSLGQIYSNQPQHF. The CDR3 coding sequence is TGTGCCAGCAGCTTAGGACAGATCTATAGCAATCAGCCCCAGCATTTT.

The rearrangement uses TRBV28 and TRBJ2-5, with 8 positions matching TRBD2. CDR3 length: 15 residues. The junction had 10 bases not matched to a gene; V was cut back by 5 bases and J by 5 bases. CDR1 is MDHEN, CDR2 SYDVKM, per germline. CDR3 amino acids: CASSPWREDEETQYF. CDR3 DNA sequence: TGTGCCAGCAGTCCTTGGCGGGAGGATGAGGAGACCCAGTACTTC.

The V gene is TRBV28, the J gene TRBJ2-5; 10 bases agree with TRBD1. CDR1 and CDR2 (germline): MDHEN, SYDVKM. This CDR3 has 14 amino acids. Losses at the gene ends were 6 bases for V and 7 bases for J; bases not matched to a gene: 8. The CDR3 protein is CASSLTGGAWTQYF. The CDR3 nucleotides read TGTGCCAGCAGCCTGACAGGGGGCGCGTGGACCCAGTACTTC.

CDR3 residues: CASSQGWPSGAYEQYF. CDR3 DNA: TGTGCCAGCAGCCAAGGTTGGCCTAGCGGGGCCTACGAGCAGTACTTC. This sequence joins TRBV3-1 (or the pseudogene TRBV3-2) and TRBJ2-7; 9 bases align to TRBD2. The V and J ends lost 1 base and 2 bases, in that order; junction bases with no gene match: 6. The CDR3 loop spans 16 amino acids. CDR1 and CDR2 from the germline V gene are LGHDT and YNNKEL (reference sequence).

This clone was seen a handful of times. The chain combines TRBV4-3 with TRBJ1-1; a weak D match, TRBD1 (5 bases). Germline values: CDR1 LGHNA, CDR2 YSLEER. The length of the CDR3 is 15 residues. V dropped 2 bases and J dropped 4 bases, with 14 bases sitting between them. Written as DNA, the CDR3 is TGCGCCAGCAGCCAACAACAGGCCTGGGGCACTGAAGCTTTCTTT. As protein: CASSQQQAWGTEAFF.

The V and J genes are TRBV30 and TRBJ2-7; maybe TRBD2 (6 bases). This CDR3 is built from 12 residues. The V gene's germline CDR1 is GTSNPN and CDR2 SVGIG (reference sequence). V lost 4 bases and J lost 7, with 14 bases in between. In DNA form, the CDR3 reads TGTGCCTGGACCAAAGGGGCGGGGGAGCAGTACTTC. It is translated as CAWTKGAGEQYF. The full variable domain, in which reference TRBV30 and TRBJ2-7 provide the parts outside the CDR3, is SQTIHQWPATLVQPVGSPLSLECTVEGTSNPNLYWYRQAAGRGLQLLFYSVGIGQISSEVPQNLSASRPQDRQFILSSKKLLLSDSGFYLCAWTKGAGEQYFGPGTRLTVT.

The chain uses TRBV21-1 and TRBJ2-1; the table calls TRBD2, which could not be checked here. TRBV21-1 is given as a pseudogene. The CDR3 sequence is 20 residues long. The CDR3 here is CASSKASSGSLLLCGNEQFF. The CDR3 nucleotides are TGTGCCAGCAGCAAAGCTTCTAGCGGGTCCCTCCTCTTGTGTGGCAATGAGCAGTTCTTC.

The chain recombines TRBV29-1 with TRBJ1-1; D gene ambiguous. The V gene lost 4 bases and the J gene lost 4 bases, with 16 bases spanning the gap. CDR1 is SQVTM and CDR2 is ANQGSEA in the germline V gene. The CDR3 length is 14 residues. Here the CDR3 reads CSVGWLQTGTEAFF. CDR3 coding DNA: TGCAGCGTTGGATGGTTGCAGACGGGCACTGAAGCTTTCTTT.

The chain joins TRBV27 to TRBJ2-1; 13 bases map to TRBD2. With 6 bases clipped from V and 3 bases from J, the junction kept 5 bases outside the gene matches. Germline values: CDR1 MNHEY, CDR2 SMNVEV (reference sequence). The CDR3 spans 16 residues. The CDR3 loop is CASRGTSGMFYNEQFF. CDR3 nucleotide sequence: TGTGCCAGCAGGGGGACTAGCGGGATGTTCTACAATGAGCAGTTCTTC.

The V call is TRBV21-1, the J call TRBJ2-3; the listed D gene, TRBD2, was not tested against the DNA. TRBV21-1 is described as a pseudogene. CDR3 length: 20 residues. The CDR3 DNA follows: TGTGCCAGCAGCAAAGCGCCCCCCCCGCGGGGGTACTCTAGCACAGATACGCAGTATTTT. Encoded protein: CASSKAPPPRGYSSTDTQYF.

The chain links TRBV6-1 to TRBJ1-4, with 10 positions matching TRBD1. V dropped 3 bases and J dropped 5; count of bases not matched to a gene: 3. Germline V CDR1 and CDR2: MNHNS, SASEGT. CDR3 length: 15 amino acids. DNA for the CDR3: TGTGCCAGCAGTGAGGGACAGGGGCCCAATGAAAAACTGTTTTTT. Protein sequence: CASSEGQGPNEKLFF.

The chain recombines TRBV27 with TRBJ2-1; 9 nucleotides line up with TRBD2. V shed 6 bases, J shed 8 bases, and the junction held 11 bases outside the gene matches. Germline CDR1 is MNHEY and CDR2 is SMNVEV (reference sequence). This CDR3 comprises 15 residues. In DNA, the CDR3 is TGTGCCAGCAGGCGACTAGCGGCAGAGGCATATGAGCAGTTCTTC. This codes for CASRRLAAEAYEQFF.

J is TRBJ1-2 and V is TRBV7-9; TRBD1 matches at 9 bases. Germline V CDR1 and CDR2: SEHNR, FQNEAQ (reference sequence). CDR3 size: 14 residues. Losses at the gene ends were 2 bases for V and 6 bases for J; bases not matched to a gene: 4. CDR3 coding DNA: TGTGCCAGCAGCTTATGGACAGGGGCCGATGGCTACACCTTC. The encoded protein is CASSLWTGADGYTF.